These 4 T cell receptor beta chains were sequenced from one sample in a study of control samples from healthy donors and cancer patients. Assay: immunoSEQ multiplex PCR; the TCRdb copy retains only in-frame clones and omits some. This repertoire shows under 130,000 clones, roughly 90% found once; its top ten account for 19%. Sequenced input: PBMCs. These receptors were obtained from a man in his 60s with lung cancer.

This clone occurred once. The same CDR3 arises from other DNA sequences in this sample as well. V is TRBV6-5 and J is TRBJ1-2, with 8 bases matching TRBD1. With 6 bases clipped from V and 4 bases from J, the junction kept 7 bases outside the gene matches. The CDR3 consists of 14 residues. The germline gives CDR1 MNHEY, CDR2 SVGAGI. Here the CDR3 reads CASSRDRSGYGYTF. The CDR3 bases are TGTGCCAGCAGCCGGGACAGGTCCGGCTATGGCTACACCTTC.

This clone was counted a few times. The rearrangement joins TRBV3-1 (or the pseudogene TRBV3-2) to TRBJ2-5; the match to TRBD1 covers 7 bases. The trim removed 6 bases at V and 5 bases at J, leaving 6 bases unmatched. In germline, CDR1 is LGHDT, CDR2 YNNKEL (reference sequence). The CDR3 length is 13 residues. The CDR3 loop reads CASSRQGEETQYF. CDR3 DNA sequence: TGTGCCAGCAGTCGACAGGGAGAGGAGACCCAGTACTTC.

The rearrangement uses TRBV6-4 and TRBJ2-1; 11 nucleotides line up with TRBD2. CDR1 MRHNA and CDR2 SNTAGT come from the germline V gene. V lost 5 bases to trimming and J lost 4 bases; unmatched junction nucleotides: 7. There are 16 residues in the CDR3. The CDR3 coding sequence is TGTGCCAGCAGTAAACTACTAGCGGGGGAGTACAATGAGCAGTTCTTC. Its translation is CASSKLLAGEYNEQFF.

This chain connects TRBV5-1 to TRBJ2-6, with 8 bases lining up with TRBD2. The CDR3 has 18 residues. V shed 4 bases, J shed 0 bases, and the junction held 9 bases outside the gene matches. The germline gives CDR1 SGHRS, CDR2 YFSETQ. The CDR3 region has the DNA TGCGCCAGCAGCCGGGAGGGTCTTCTAAGCTCTGGGGCCAACGTCCTGACTTTC. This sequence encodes CASSREGLLSSGANVLTF. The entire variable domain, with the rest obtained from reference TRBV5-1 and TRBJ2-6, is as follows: KAGVTQTPRYLIKTRGQQVTLSCSPISGHRSVSWYQQTPGQGLQFLFEYFSETQRNKGNFPGRFSGRQFSNSRSEMNVSTLELGDSALYLCASSREGLLSSGANVLTFGAGSRLTVL.